Sequencing of this T cell receptor beta chain was carried out in a study of cytomegalovirus exposure and HLA in healthy donors. Overall study results and limits: The study dropped some indistinguishable V segments, TRBV6-2 and TRBV6-3 among them. An analysis was carried out later, and it reportedly showed fewer N-insertions in an Asian-associated ancestry cluster than the 666-donor mean.

CDR3 length: 15 residues. Germline CDR1 is SGHTA and CDR2 is FQGNSA. V was pared by 1 base and J by 2 bases, with 4 bases of the junction left unmatched. In regard to this clone: Its antigen is currently unknown.

The study ran its PCR with 60 Vbeta and 13 Jbeta primers. Using immunoSEQ multiplex PCR, the repertoire was profiled, and TCRdb retains in-frame clones only, with some absent. The repertoire holds roughly 150,000 clones, with roughly four fifths as singletons. This TCR was recovered from a male donor in good health and CMV-seronegative. Sequenced material: PBMCs. V and J are TRBV7-2 and TRBJ2-5; 7 bases are a match to TRBD2. The CDR3 region has the DNA TGTGCCAGCAGCTTAGTTTTACTAGCGCAAGAGACCCAGTACTTC. Translated, it gives CASSLVLLAQETQYF.